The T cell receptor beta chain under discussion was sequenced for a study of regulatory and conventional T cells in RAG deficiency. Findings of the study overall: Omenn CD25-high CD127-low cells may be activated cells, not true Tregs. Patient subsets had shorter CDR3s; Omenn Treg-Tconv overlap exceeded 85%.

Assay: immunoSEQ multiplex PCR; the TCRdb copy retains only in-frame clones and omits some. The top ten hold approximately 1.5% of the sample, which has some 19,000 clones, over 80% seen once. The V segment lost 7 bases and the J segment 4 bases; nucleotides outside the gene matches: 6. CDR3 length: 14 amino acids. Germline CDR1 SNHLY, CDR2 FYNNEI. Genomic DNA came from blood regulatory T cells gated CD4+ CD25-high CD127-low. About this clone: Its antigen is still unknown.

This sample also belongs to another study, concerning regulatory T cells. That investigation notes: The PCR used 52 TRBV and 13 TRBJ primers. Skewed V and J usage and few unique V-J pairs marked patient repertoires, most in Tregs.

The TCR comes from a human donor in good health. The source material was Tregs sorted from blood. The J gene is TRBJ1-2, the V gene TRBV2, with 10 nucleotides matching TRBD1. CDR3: CASMGQGIIYGYTF. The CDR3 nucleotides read TGTGCCAGCATGGGACAGGGGATAATCTATGGCTACACCTTC.